Below, one T cell receptor (beta chain) is given with its context. This receptor's antigen is unknown. Base quality data are lacking; no much larger clone is found one base away. The sample originates from a study of OX40 agonist ivuxolimab in advanced cancers. Some background on the complete study: Ivuxolimab, which targeted the costimulatory receptor OX40 (CD134), was an agonistic, fully human IgG2 monoclonal antibody. Intravenous ivuxolimab was administered to patients every 2 weeks at six dose levels: 0.01, 0.1, 0.3, 1.5, 3 and 10 mg/kg. Among the approximately 50 dose-escalation patients, approximately 20 had hepatocellular carcinoma, roughly 15 melanoma, 9 renal cell carcinoma and 9 head and neck cancer. In the dose-escalation cohort, 75% to 85% of patients were male, and the mean age was roughly 60 years with a range of roughly 23 to 79. Patients were allowed to have had prior anti-PD-1, anti-PD-L1 or anti-CTLA-4 therapy, and roughly two fifths of the dose-escalation patients had been treated with checkpoint inhibitors. Partial responses occurred in three dose-escalation patients, of whom one had hepatocellular carcinoma and two had cutaneous melanoma. The purpose of peripheral TCRbeta sequencing was to test whether ivuxolimab changed TCR sequence diversity and led to clonal T-cell expansion. The paper covers the monotherapy dose-escalation part of the phase I ivuxolimab trial, which included N ≈ 50 patients. General study outcomes and caveats: After ivuxolimab, more expanded clones were found on average in CD8+ T cells than in CD4+ T cells. Partial responders in the 0.1-3.0 mg/kg groups had among the lowest normalized peripheral clonal expansion, especially among CD8+ T cells. The antigen specificity of the peripheral T cells that underwent clonal expansion was not determined. Clonal expansion of both CD4+ and CD8+ blood T cells was observed from baseline to week 6 at doses 0.1 to 3.0 mg/kg. Low levels of normalized T-cell clonal expansion were also seen in some patients who did not respond.

As encoded in the germline V gene, CDR1 is MNHEY while CDR2 is SVGAGI. V is shortened by 5 bases, J by 0 bases, and the region joining them spans 11 bases. The CDR3 numbers 15 residues from cysteine through phenylalanine. CDR3 DNA is the only sequence kept; it has 45 bases, read in frame from the first base. The trial excluded patients who had a history of autoimmune disease or were on systemic immunosuppression. Peripheral blood for TCR sequencing was collected from all dose cohorts at baseline, on cycle 4 day 1, and on cycle 7 day 1. Samples came from an open-label, multicenter, first-in-human phase I dose-escalation trial of ivuxolimab. Adults with locally advanced or metastatic melanoma, renal cell, hepatocellular, or head and neck squamous cell carcinoma were enrolled in the trial. Before TCR sequencing, CD4+ T cells and CD8+ T cells from peripheral blood were sorted into separate populations.

Genomic DNA was isolated from the sorted cells so that the TCRbeta CDR3 region could be sequenced. The immunoSEQ Assay was used for sequencing of TCRbeta CDR3 regions. Imported from immuneACCESS, the table was reduced by TCRdb to in-frame sequences with V and J called. These copies leave out some clones; in studies compared against another copy, an unresolved V gene accounts for under half, and the cause of the remainder is not known. This sample is represented by 80,000 to 95,000 clones; approximately 91% of them were singletons. The ten largest clones capture about 0.76% of the sample. The sequences come from CD4+ or CD8+ T cells sorted from blood, collected in a trial of the OX40 agonist ivuxolimab. The clonotype was recovered from an adult with an advanced solid tumor such as melanoma, head and neck, liver or kidney cancer. The receptor chain draws on TRBV6-5 and TRBJ1-5; the D gene is perhaps TRBD1, from 5 matching bases. The DNA sequence is given as TGTGCCAGCAGTCGGGACCAGTATAGCAATCAGCCCCAGCATTTT. The encoded protein is CASSRDQYSNQPQHF.